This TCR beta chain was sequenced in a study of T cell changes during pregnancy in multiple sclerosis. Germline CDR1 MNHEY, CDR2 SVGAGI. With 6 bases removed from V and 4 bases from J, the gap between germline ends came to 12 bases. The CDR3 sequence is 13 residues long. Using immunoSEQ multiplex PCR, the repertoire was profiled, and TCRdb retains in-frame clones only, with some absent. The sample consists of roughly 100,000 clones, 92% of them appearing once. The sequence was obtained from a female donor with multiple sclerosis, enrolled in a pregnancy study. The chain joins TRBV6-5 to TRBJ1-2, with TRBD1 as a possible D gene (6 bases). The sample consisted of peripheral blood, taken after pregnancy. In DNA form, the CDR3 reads TGTGCCAGCAGCCAGACAGGTTTCTATGGCTACACCTTC. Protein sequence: CASSQTGFYGYTF.